Reported below is one T cell receptor (beta chain). The data were obtained in a study of blood T cell repertoires in COVID-19. The wider study: COVID-19 samples, acute and convalescent, were from the United States, Italy and Spain.

Trimming cost V 5 bases and J 3 bases, with 10 bases left between them. The CDR3 runs 13 residues. Germline V gene data show CDR1 as MNHEY and CDR2 as SVGEGT. How the authors handled the data: Estimates of nucleated cell counts were drawn from the amplification of reference gene primers. Clones were read by immunoSEQ multiplex PCR, and TCRdb kept only the in-frame ones, dropping some. The V and J calls and clone size were taken over from that table, and D and trimming were inferred from the DNA. The data contain 240,000 or so clones, around four fifths of them seen just once; the ten biggest clones take up roughly 1.9%.

Sequenced input: peripheral blood. The chain is built from TRBV6-2 or TRBV6-3 and TRBJ1-2; perhaps TRBD1 as D (5 bases). This TCR was sampled from a man between 25 and 39 years old who had recovered from COVID-19. The CDR3: CASSPGLDYGYTF. For the CDR3, the DNA is TGTGCCAGCAGTCCAGGGCTGGACTATGGCTACACCTTC.